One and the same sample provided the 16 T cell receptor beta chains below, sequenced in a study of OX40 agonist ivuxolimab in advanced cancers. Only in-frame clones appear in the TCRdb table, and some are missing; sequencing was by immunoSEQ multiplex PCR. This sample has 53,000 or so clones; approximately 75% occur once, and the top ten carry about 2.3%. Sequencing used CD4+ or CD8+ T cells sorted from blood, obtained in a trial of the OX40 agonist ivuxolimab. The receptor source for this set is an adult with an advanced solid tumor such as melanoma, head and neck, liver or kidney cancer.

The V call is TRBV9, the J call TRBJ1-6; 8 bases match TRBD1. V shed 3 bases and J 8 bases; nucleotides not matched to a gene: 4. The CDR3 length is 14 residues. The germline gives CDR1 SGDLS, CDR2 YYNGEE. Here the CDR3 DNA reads TGTGCCAGCAGCGCAGGGACAGGTTATTCACCCCTCCACTTT. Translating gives CASSAGTGYSPLHF.

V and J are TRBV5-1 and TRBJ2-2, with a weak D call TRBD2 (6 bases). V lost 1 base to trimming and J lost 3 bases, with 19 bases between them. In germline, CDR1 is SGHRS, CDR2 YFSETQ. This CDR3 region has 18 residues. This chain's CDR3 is CASSLLGSGTTYTGELFF. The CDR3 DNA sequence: TGCGCCAGCAGCTTGCTCGGGAGCGGTACGACGTACACCGGGGAGCTGTTTTTT.

The CDR3 region has the DNA TGTGCCAGCAGCTCGGGCCCTATGGGGGATCAGCCCCAGCATTTT. Translated, it gives CASSSGPMGDQPQHF. V is TRBV5-6 and J is TRBJ1-5, with D tentatively TRBD1 (5 bases). The CDR3 extends over 15 amino acids. CDR1 and CDR2 (germline): SGHDT, YYEEEE. The germline V and J ends were trimmed by 3 bases and 5 bases, with 15 bases remaining between them.

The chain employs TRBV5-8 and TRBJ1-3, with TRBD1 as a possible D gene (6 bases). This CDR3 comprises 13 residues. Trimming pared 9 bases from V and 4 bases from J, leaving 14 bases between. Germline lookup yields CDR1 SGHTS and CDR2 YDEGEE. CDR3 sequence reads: CATYRVKGNTIYF. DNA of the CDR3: TGTGCCACTTACAGGGTGAAGGGAAACACCATATATTTT. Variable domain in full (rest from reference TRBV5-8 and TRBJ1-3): EAGVTQSPTHLIKTRGQQATLRCSPISGHTSVYWYQQALGLGLQFLLWYDEGEERNRGNFPPRFSGRQFPNYSSELNVNALELEDSALYLCATYRVKGNTIYFGEGSWLTVV.

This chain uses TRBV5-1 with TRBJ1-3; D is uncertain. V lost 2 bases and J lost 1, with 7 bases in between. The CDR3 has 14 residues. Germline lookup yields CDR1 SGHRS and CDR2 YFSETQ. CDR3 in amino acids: CASSLWGSGNTIYF. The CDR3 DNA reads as TGCGCCAGCAGCTTATGGGGATCTGGAAACACCATATATTTT.

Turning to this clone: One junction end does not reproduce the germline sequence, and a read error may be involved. CDR3 protein: CASGLDRVNQPQHF. DNA of the CDR3: TGTGCTAGTGGCTTGGACAGGGTCAATCAGCCCCAGCATTTT. The chain couples TRBV12-5 to TRBJ1-5, with TRBD1 matching over 8 bases. CDR1 and CDR2 from the germline V gene are LGHNT and FRNRAP. The CDR3 spans 14 residues.

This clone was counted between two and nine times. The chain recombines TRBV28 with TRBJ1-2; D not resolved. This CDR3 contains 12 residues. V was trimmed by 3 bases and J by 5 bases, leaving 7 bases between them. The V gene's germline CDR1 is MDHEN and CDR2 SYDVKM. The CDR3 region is CASSFRAYGYTF. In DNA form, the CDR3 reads TGTGCCAGCAGTTTCCGGGCATATGGCTACACCTTC.

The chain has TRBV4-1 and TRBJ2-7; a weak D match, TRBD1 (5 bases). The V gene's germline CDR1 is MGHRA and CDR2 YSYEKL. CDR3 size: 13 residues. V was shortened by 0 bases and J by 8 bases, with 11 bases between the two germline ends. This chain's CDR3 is CASSQDLGLQQYF. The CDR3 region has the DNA TGCGCCAGCAGCCAAGATTTGGGGCTCCAGCAGTACTTC.

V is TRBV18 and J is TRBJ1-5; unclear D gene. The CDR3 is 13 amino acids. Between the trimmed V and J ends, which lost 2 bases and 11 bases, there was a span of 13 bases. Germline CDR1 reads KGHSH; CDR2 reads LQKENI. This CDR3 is CASSPAQTEAQHF. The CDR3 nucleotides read TGTGCCAGCTCACCAGCACAGACTGAAGCCCAGCATTTT.

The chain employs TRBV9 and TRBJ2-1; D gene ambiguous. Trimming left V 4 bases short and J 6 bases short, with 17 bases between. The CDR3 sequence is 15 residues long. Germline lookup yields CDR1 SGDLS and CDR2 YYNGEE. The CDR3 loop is CASSPQTRLGNEQFF. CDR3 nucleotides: TGTGCCAGCAGCCCACAGACCCGGTTGGGCAATGAGCAGTTCTTC.

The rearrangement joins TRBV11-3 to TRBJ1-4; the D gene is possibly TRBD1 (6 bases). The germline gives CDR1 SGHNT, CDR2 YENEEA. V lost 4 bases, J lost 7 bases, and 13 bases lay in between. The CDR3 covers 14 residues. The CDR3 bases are TGTGCCAGCAGCTGGGACACTGCCCTTGAAAAACTGTTTTTT. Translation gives CASSWDTALEKLFF.

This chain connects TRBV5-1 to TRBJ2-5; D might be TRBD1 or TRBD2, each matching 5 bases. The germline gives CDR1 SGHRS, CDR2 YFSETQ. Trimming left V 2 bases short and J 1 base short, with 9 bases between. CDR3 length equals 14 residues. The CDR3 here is CASSLGTVQETQYF. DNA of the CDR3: TGCGCCAGCAGCTTAGGGACGGTCCAAGAGACCCAGTACTTC.

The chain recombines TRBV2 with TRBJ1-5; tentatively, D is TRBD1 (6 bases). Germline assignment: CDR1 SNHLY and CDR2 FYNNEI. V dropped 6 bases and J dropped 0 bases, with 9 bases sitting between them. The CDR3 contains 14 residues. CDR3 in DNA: TGTGCCAGCAGCGACAGGAGTAGCAATCAGCCCCAGCATTTT. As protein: CASSDRSSNQPQHF.

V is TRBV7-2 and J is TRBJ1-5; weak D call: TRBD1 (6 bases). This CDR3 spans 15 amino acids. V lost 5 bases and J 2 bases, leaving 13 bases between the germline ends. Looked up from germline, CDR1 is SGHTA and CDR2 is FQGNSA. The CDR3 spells CASSITGFGNQPQHF. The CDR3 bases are TGTGCCAGCAGCATAACAGGGTTTGGCAATCAGCCCCAGCATTTT.

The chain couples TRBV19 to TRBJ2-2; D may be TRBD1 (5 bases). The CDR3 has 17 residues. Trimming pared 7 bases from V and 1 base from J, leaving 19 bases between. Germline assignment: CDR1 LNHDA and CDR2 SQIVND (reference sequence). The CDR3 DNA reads TGTGCCAGTAAGGCAGGGTTTTATAGGGGGAACACCGGGGAGCTGTTTTTT. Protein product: CASKAGFYRGNTGELFF.

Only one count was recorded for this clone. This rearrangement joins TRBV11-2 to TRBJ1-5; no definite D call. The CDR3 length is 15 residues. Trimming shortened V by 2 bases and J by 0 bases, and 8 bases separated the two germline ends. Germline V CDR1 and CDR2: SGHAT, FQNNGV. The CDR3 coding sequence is TGTGCCAGCAGCTTAACCCTTAATAGCAATCAGCCCCAGCATTTT. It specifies CASSLTLNSNQPQHF. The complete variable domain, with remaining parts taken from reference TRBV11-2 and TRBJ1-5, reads EAGVAQSPRYKIIEKRQSVAFWCNPISGHATLYWYQQILGQGPKLLIQFQNNGVVDDSQLPKDRFSAERLKGVDSTLKIQPAKLEDSAVYLCASSLTLNSNQPQHFGDGTRLSIL.